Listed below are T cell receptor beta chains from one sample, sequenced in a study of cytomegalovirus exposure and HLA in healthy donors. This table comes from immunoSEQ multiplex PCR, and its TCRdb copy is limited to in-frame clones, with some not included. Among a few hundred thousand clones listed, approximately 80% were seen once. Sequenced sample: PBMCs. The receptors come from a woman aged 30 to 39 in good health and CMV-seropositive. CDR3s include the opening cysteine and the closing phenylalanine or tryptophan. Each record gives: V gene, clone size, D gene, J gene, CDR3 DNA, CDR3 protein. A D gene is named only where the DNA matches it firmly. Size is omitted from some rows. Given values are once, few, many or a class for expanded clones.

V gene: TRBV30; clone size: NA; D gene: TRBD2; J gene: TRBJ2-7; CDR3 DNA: TGTGCCTGGAGTGCGGGAGGGCCGGGAGAGCAGTACTTC; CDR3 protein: CAWSAGGPGEQYF
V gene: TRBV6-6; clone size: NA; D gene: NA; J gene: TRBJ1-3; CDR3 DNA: TGTGCCAGCAGTTACACTTCTGGAAACACCATATATTTT; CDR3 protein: CASSYTSGNTIYF
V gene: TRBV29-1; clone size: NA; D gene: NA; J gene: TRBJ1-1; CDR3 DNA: TGCAGCGTTGAAGGGGGCCCGAGGACTGAAGCTTTCTTT; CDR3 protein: CSVEGGPRTEAFF
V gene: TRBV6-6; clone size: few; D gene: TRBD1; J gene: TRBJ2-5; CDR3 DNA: TGTGCCAGCAGACGGCAGGACAGGGGATGGGAGACCCAGTACTTC; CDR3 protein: CASRRQDRGWETQYF
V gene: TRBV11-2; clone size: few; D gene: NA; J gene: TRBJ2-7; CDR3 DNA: TGTGCCAGCAGCTTTCGACGGGATTCCTACGAGCAGTACTTC; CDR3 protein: CASSFRRDSYEQYF
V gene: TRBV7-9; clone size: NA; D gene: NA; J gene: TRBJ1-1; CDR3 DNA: TGTGCCAGCAGCCCTTCTAGGGAAGCGAAGGGTTTCTTT; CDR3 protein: CASSPSREAKGFF
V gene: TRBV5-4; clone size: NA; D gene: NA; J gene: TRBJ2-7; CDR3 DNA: TGTGCCAGCCGGGGACCCGCCGACGAGCAGTACTTC; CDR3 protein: CASRGPADEQYF
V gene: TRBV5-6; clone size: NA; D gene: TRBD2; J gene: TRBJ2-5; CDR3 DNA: TGTGCCAGCAGCCAGATAGCGGGAGGGCCTGGGGAGACCCAGTACTTC; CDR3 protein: CASSQIAGGPGETQYF
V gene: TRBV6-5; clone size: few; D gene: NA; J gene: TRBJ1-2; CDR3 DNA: TGTGCCAGCAGTTCGTGGACACGCTGGGGCTTGGGCTACACCTTC; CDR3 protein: CASSSWTRWGLGYTF
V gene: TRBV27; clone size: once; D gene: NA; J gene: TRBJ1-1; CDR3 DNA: TGTGCCAGCAGTCCACAGGGACGTTACACTGAAGCTTTCTTT; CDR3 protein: CASSPQGRYTEAFF
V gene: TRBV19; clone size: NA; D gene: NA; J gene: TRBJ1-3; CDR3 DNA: TGTGCCAGTAGGGACAACCGCTCTGGAAACACCATATATTTT; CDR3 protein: CASRDNRSGNTIYF
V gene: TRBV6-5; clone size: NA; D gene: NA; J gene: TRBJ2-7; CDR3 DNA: TGTGCCAGCAGTTACTCCCGAACGGGAAACACCTACGAGCAGTACTTC; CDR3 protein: CASSYSRTGNTYEQYF
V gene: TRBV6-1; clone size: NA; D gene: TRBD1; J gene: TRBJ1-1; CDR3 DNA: TGTGCCAGCAGCGGGCAGGGGGCGACTATCGGAGCTTTCTTT; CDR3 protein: CASSGQGATIGAFF
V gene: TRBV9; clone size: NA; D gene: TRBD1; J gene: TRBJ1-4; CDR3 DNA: TGTGCCAGCAGCCCTCGTACAGGGGGCGTTGAAAAACTGTTTTTT; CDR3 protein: CASSPRTGGVEKLFF
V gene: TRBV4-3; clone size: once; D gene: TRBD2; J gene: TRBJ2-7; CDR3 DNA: TGCGCCAGCAGCTTAGGGACTAGCGGGAGTGTTATGGACGAGCAGTACTTC; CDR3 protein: CASSLGTSGSVMDEQYF
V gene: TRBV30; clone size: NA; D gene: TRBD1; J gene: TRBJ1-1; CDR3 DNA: TGTGCCTGGAGAAGACCGGGACAGGCTTTTTACACTGAAGCTTTCTTT; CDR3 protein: CAWRRPGQAFYTEAFF
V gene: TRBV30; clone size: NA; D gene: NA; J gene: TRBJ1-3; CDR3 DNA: TGTGCCTGGAGTGTGAGGTTCTCTGGAAACACCATATATTTT; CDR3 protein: CAWSVRFSGNTIYF
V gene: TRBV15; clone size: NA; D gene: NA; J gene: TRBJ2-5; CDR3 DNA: TGTGCCACCAGCAGAGATCAAGCGATCCAAGAGACCCAGTACTTC; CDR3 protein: CATSRDQAIQETQYF
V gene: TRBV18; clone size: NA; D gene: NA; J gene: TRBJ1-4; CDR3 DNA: TGTGCCAGCTCACAGGACGCTAATGAAAAACTGTTTTTT; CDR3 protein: CASSQDANEKLFF
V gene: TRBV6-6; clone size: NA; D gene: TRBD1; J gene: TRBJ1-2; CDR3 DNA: TGTGCCAGCAGTCGGACAGGGGGCGTCCGTGGCTACACCTTC; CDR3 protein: CASSRTGGVRGYTF
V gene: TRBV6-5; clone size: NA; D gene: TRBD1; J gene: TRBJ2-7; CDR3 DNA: TGTGCCAGCAGCTCAACCGGGACAGGGGGCCACGAGCAGTACTTC; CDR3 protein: CASSSTGTGGHEQYF
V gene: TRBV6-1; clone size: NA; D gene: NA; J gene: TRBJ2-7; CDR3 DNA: TGTGCCAGCCGGAGCTCCTACGAGCAGTACTTC; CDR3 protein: CASRSSYEQYF